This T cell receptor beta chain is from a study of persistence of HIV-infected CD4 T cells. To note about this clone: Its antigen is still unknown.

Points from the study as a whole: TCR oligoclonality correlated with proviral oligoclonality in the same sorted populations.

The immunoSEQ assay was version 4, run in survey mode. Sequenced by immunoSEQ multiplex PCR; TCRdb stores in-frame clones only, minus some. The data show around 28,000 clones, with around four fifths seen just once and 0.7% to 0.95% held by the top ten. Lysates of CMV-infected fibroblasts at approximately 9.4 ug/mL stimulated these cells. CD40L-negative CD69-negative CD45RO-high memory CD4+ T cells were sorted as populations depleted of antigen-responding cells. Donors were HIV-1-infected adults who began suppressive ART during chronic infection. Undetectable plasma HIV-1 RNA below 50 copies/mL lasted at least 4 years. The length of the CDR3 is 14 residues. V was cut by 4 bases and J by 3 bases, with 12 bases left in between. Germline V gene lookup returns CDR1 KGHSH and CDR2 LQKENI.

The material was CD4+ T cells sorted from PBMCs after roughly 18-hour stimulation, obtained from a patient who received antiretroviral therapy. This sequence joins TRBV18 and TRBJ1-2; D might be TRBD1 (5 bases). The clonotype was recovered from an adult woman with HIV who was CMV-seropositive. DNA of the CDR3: TGTGCCAGCTCACATCAGGGCAGGGACTATGGCTACACCTTC. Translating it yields CASSHQGRDYGYTF.